This T cell receptor beta chain was recorded in a study of T cells in Graves' hyperthyroidism and ophthalmopathy. Background on the study: Once the initial diagnosis was made, peripheral blood was obtained before any treatment. Notes on the study in general: Most clonotypes that expanded in the thyroid above 0.001 also showed up in blood.

In the case of this clonotype: What it binds is not known.

The source of the PBMCs was about 10 ml of fresh peripheral blood. Amplified TCR beta CDR3 regions came from RNA transcripts. The TCR CDR3 first-round RT-PCR relied on the HTBI primer set. From the multiplex PCR reads, TCRdb called clonotypes with MiXCR, one entry per CDR3 protein. The table has roughly 240,000 distinct CDR3 sequences, around 24% seen once. Germline values: CDR1 MNHNS, CDR2 SASEGT. This CDR3 region has 13 residues. Between the trimmed V and J ends, which lost 10 bases and 2 bases, there was a span of 15 bases. The material sequenced was blood. This clonotype originated in a woman aged 40 to 50 with Graves' ophthalmopathy. The chain couples TRBV6-1 to TRBJ2-7; D is perhaps TRBD2 (6 bases). In nucleotides, the CDR3 is TGTGCCACCAAACGGGGAGGACCCTACGAGCAGTACTTC. Translated: CATKRGGPYEQYF.